The clone carrying this T cell receptor (beta chain) was seen a few times. These data belong to a study of T cell changes during pregnancy in multiple sclerosis. Trimming took 2 bases from V and 4 from J; bases not matched to a gene: 6. The CDR3 runs 15 residues. Germline values: CDR1 MDHEN, CDR2 SYDVKM. Clones were read by immunoSEQ multiplex PCR, and TCRdb kept only the in-frame ones, dropping some. This repertoire shows more than 30,000 clones, around 90% found once; its top ten account for roughly 10%. The TCR was taken from a female donor with multiple sclerosis, enrolled in a pregnancy study. The sample consisted of CD8+ T cells from peripheral blood mononuclear cells, taken in the first trimester of pregnancy. The rearrangement joins TRBV28 to TRBJ1-1, with 8 bases aligning to TRBD1. The CDR3 coding sequence is TGTGCCAGCAGTTTAGTCGACAGGGGAAGCACTGAAGCTTTCTTT. Amino acid sequence: CASSLVDRGSTEAFF.